This T cell receptor beta chain was captured in a study of cytomegalovirus exposure and HLA in healthy donors. Study at large: Earlier work reported 100 million to 130 million unique TCR beta sequences from about 180 million T cells.

Primers included in the PCR were 60 Vbeta and 13 Jbeta primers. Sequencing was performed with immunoSEQ multiplex PCR; in TCRdb, only in-frame clones are kept and a portion is missing. The sample carries about 150,000 clones, 60% to 75% recorded once. This CDR3 region has 16 residues. Germline V gene sequence: CDR1 SEHNR, CDR2 FQNEAQ (reference sequence). Trimming at V came to 1 base and at J to 5 bases, leaving 4 bases not matched to a gene. Concerning this clone itself: Within the sample, other DNA sequences also encode this same CDR3.

This receptor was identified in a man younger than 45 in good health and CMV-seronegative. The sample consisted of PBMCs. The chain joins TRBV7-9 to TRBJ2-2; TRBD2 aligns across 10 bases. The CDR3 DNA follows: TGTGCCAGCAGCTTAGGACTAGCGGGTGTAACCGGGGAGCTGTTTTTT. Translating it yields CASSLGLAGVTGELFF.